This T cell receptor (beta chain) was identified during a study of cytotoxic CD8 clonotypes in ibrutinib-treated CLL (dated by TCRdb to about 2021). About the full investigation: The cohort was composed of more than ten relapsed/refractory and roughly 16 treatment-naive patients; IGHV unmutated status was identified in under 18 patients. Partial responses were observed in about 24 patients and complete responses in 2; after a median follow-up of 68 months, remission was maintained in 14 patients and progression was observed in approximately 12. Response samples were obtained after a median of roughly eleven months of treatment, with a range of roughly 6 to 36 months. On average, each sample had 255,043 productive templates and tens of thousands of productive rearrangements. Longitudinal samples were available for about 30% of the roughly 86 trial participants. Cryopreserved peripheral blood mononuclear cells were obtained before treatment, at response, and at either sustained remission or disease progression. Every remission and progressive disease sample was obtained while ibrutinib was still being received by the patients. Broad study findings and their caveats: Lymph node repertoires were not examined, and the timing of sampling was not matched between patients in sustained remission and those whose disease progressed. Baseline clonality exceeded that of age-matched healthy donors and correlated strongly with circulating CD8+ T-cell counts. Public clonotypes were rare and either contracted or stayed stable during treatment, and the rise in clonality at ibrutinib response reflected the expansion of private clonotypes. Clonality increased at ibrutinib response, stayed stable in sustained remission, and fell back toward baseline at progression.

According to the study, the label for this sample's time point signals: about twelve months on ibrutinib. For TCR beta library preparation, roughly 2.2 micrograms of genomic DNA were isolated from cryopreserved PBMCs. Longitudinal blood samples from CLL patients on ibrutinib monotherapy underwent high-throughput TCR beta sequencing. The patients took part in an open-label, single-center phase 2 trial of ibrutinib monotherapy. CDR1 PRHDT and CDR2 FYEKMQ were looked up in the germline V gene (reference sequence). Trimming costs V 1 base and J 6 bases, and their ends lie 13 bases apart. The CDR3 spans 15 residues, from the cysteine through the phenylalanine. Only the CDR3 DNA is retained, 45 bases long and in frame from the first base. A note on this clone: Its cognate antigen has yet to be identified. Base qualities are not provided; no much larger clone lies one nucleotide away.

The goal of deep resolution MiSeq sequencing was a depth between 1 in 1 million and 1 in 200,000 T cells, and coverage averaged 10x per clonotype. The immunoSEQ hsTCRB Kit was used to generate the TCR beta libraries. Under the source paper's analysis protocol: The data were analyzed with ImmunoSEQ Analyzer and ImmunoSEQ Data Assistant, and V, D and J gene assignments followed IMGT definitions. Clonality, which ranges from 0 to 1, was calculated as one minus the normalized Shannon entropy of productive rearrangement frequencies. Only overrepresented clonotypes making up at least 0.05% of the repertoire of each patient were included in the public clonotype analysis. Approximately 12 age-matched healthy donor repertoires from immuneACCESS were used as controls for clonality. As stored in TCRdb, this immuneACCESS dataset retains in-frame rearrangements with V and J assigned. A fraction of the clones does not appear; measured against another copy, unresolved V genes explain less than half of the discrepancy, and the remainder lacks a known reason. V and J calls and clone size come straight from that table; D and trimming were deduced from the DNA. This sample comprises 45,000 or so clones, over 60% of them detected only once. Jointly, the top ten make up less than 15% of the sample.

The clonotype was recovered from a human donor with chronic lymphocytic leukemia. The starting material was PBMCs, obtained after 12 months of ibrutinib treatment. Rearrangement joined TRBV13 to TRBJ2-1; matching of 6 bases hints at TRBD2 as the D gene. CDR3 protein: CASSLEEGSRNEQFF. At the DNA level, the sequence is TGTGCCAGCAGCTTAGAGGAGGGGTCCCGCAATGAGCAGTTCTTC.